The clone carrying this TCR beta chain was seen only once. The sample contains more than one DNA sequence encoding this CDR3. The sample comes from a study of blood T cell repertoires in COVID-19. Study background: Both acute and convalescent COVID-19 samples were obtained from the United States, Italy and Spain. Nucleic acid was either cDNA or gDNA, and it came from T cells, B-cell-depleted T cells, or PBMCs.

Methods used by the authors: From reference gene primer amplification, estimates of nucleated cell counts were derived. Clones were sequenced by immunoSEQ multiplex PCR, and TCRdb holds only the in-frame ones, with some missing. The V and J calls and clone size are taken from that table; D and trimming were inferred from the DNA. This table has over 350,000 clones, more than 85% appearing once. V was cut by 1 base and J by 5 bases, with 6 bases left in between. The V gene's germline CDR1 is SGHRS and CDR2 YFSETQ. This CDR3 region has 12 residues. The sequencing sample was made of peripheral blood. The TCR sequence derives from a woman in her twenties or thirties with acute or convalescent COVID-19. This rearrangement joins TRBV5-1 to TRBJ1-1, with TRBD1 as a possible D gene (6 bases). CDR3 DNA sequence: TGCGCCAGCAGCTTGCAGGGGACTGAAGCTTTCTTT. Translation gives CASSLQGTEAFF.